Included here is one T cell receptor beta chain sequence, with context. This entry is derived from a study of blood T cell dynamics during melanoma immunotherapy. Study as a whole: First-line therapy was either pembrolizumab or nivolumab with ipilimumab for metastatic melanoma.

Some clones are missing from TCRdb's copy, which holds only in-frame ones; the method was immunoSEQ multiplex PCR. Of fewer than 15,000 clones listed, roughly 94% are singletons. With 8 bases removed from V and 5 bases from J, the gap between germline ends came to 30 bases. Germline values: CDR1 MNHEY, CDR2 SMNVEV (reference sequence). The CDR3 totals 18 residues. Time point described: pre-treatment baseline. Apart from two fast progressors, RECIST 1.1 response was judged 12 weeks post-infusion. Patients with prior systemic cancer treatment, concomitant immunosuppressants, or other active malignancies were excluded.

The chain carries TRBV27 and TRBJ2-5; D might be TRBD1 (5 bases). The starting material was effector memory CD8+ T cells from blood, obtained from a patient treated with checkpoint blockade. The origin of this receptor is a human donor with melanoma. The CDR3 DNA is TGTGCCAGCGAACCCAGGGTTATGTTAATGGGTAACGGGGAGACCCAGTACTTC. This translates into CASEPRVMLMGNGETQYF.